The rows below give T cell receptor beta chains drawn from one sample of a study of shared clonotypes between healthy human individuals. Sequencing was performed with immunoSEQ multiplex PCR; in TCRdb, only in-frame clones are kept and a portion is missing. The table includes about 2.4 million clones, 93% detected once. What was sequenced was naive CD4+ T cells from PBMCs. The receptors were sampled from a man younger than 35 in good health. Some clones in this sample may be carry-over from other donors' samples. Each CDR3 is given with its conserved first and last residue. A D gene is named only where the DNA matches it firmly. The size field is filled for only some rows; it gives once, few, many or a size class.

v_gene	abundance	j_gene	d_gene	CDR3aa	CDR3nt
TRBV11-2	-	TRBJ2-5	TRBD2	CASSLNLAGGETQYF	TGTGCCAGCAGCTTAAATCTGGCGGGAGGAGAGACCCAGTACTTC
TRBV11-2	-	TRBJ2-7	-	CASSLALGYEQYF	TGTGCCAGCAGCTTAGCCCTAGGCTACGAGCAGTACTTC
TRBV7-2	-	TRBJ1-5	-	CASSSRVGSIYSNQPQHF	TGTGCCAGCAGCTCTCGGGTTGGATCCATTTATAGCAATCAGCCCCAGCATTTT
TRBV18	-	TRBJ2-5	-	CASSPGRETQYF	TGTGCCAGCTCACCGGGGAGAGAGACCCAGTACTTC
TRBV29-1	-	TRBJ1-1	TRBD1	CSVEQGGTEAFF	TGCAGCGTTGAACAGGGGGGCACTGAAGCTTTCTTT
TRBV10-1	-	TRBJ2-1	TRBD2	CASGTSRHNEQFF	TGCGCCAGCGGGACTAGCAGGCACAATGAGCAGTTCTTC
TRBV21-1	-	TRBJ2-6	-	CASSKTGTGANVLTF	TGTGCCAGCAGCAAAACAGGGACGGGGGCCAACGTCCTGACTTTC
TRBV27	-	TRBJ2-2	-	CASSLGFGSNTGELFF	TGTGCCAGCAGTTTAGGGTTCGGATCGAACACCGGGGAGCTGTTTTTT
TRBV5-1	-	TRBJ2-3	-	CASSLADSTDTQYF	TGCGCCAGCAGCTTGGCGGACAGCACAGATACGCAGTATTTT
TRBV28	-	TRBJ1-5	-	CASSLSLQGGNQPQHF	TGTGCCAGCAGTTTATCGTTACAGGGCGGCAATCAGCCCCAGCATTTT
TRBV5-1	-	TRBJ1-5	-	CASSLTGDQPQHF	TGCGCCAGCAGCTTGACCGGCGATCAGCCCCAGCATTTT
TRBV11-2	once	TRBJ2-1	-	CASSVSNNEQFF	TGTGCCAGCAGTGTCTCCAACAATGAGCAGTTCTTC
TRBV29-1	-	TRBJ1-2	-	CSVSGKTVLGYTF	TGCAGCGTTTCCGGGAAGACAGTTCTTGGCTACACCTTC
TRBV4-1	once	TRBJ2-5	-	CASSHPAREGTQYF	TGCGCCAGCAGCCACCCCGCCCGGGAAGGGACCCAGTACTTC
TRBV15	once	TRBJ2-6	TRBD1	CATSRDLDRGWAGANVLTF	TGTGCCACCAGCAGAGATCTTGACAGGGGATGGGCTGGGGCCAACGTCCTGACTTTC
TRBV7-8	-	TRBJ2-2	-	CASSLFGGVNTGELFF	TGTGCCAGCAGCTTATTTGGCGGGGTGAACACCGGGGAGCTGTTTTTT
TRBV2	few	TRBJ1-5	-	CASSLGGQPQHF	TGTGCCAGCAGCTTGGGCGGTCAGCCCCAGCATTTT
TRBV19	-	TRBJ2-2	-	CASKSIDTGELFF	TGTGCCAGTAAAAGCATAGACACCGGGGAGCTGTTTTTT
TRBV28	-	TRBJ2-5	TRBD1	CASSPRQGARGYQETQYF	TGTGCCAGCAGTCCGCGACAGGGGGCGCGGGGTTACCAAGAGACCCAGTACTTC
TRBV10-3	-	TRBJ1-1	TRBD1	CAIQRQGGTEAFF	TGTGCCATCCAGCGACAGGGGGGCACTGAAGCTTTCTTT
TRBV27	-	TRBJ1-5	-	CASSLRADYSNQPQHF	TGTGCCAGCAGTTTAAGGGCAGACTATAGCAATCAGCCCCAGCATTTT
TRBV4-1	-	TRBJ2-5	TRBD2	CASSHPGGRETQYF	TGCGCCAGCAGCCATCCGGGAGGGCGGGAGACCCAGTACTTC
TRBV20-1	-	TRBJ2-1	-	CSAARYNEQFF	TGCAGTGCCGCACGTTACAATGAGCAGTTCTTC
TRBV6-5	-	TRBJ2-7	-	CASSYSLGDYEQYF	TGTGCCAGCAGTTATTCTCTAGGGGACTACGAGCAGTACTTC
TRBV28	-	TRBJ1-2	TRBD1	CASSAETGSGYGYTF	TGTGCCAGCAGTGCGGAGACAGGGAGTGGCTATGGCTACACCTTC
TRBV2	-	TRBJ2-1	TRBD2	CASSAGTSGSRGNNEQFF	TGTGCCAGCAGCGCCGGGACTAGCGGGAGCAGAGGGAACAATGAGCAGTTCTTC
TRBV18	-	TRBJ2-3	TRBD2	CASSPGAGGGTDTQYF	TGTGCCAGCTCACCAGGAGCGGGGGGCGGCACAGATACGCAGTATTTT
TRBV5-1	once	TRBJ2-1	-	CASSRGGRAYNEQFF	TGCGCCAGCAGCCGAGGCGGGCGGGCATACAATGAGCAGTTCTTC
TRBV7-9	-	TRBJ2-7	-	CASSLSYEQYF	TGTGCCAGCAGCTTATCCTACGAGCAGTACTTC
TRBV28	few	TRBJ1-4	TRBD1	CASSSTRTGGNEKLFF	TGTGCCAGCAGTTCGACGAGGACAGGGGGGAATGAAAAACTGTTTTTT
TRBV7-3	-	TRBJ1-1	TRBD1	CASSLNRQGDGEAFF	TGTGCCAGCAGCTTAAATAGACAGGGAGACGGTGAAGCTTTCTTT
TRBV5-6	once	TRBJ1-2	TRBD1	CASSFRQGWRGYTF	TGTGCCAGCAGCTTTCGACAGGGGTGGCGTGGCTACACCTTC
TRBV6-5	once	TRBJ1-1	-	CATLGNLNTEAFF	TGTGCCACCTTAGGGAATCTGAACACTGAAGCTTTCTTT
TRBV10-3	once	TRBJ2-5	-	CAISPGTNQEAQYF	TGTGCCATCAGTCCCGGGACAAATCAAGAGGCCCAGTACTTC
TRBV19	-	TRBJ1-1	TRBD1	CASSSRTGDEAFF	TGTGCCAGTAGTAGCCGTACAGGGGATGAAGCTTTCTTT
TRBV9	-	TRBJ2-6	-	CASSSRGETSGANVLTF	TGTGCCAGCAGCTCCAGGGGGGAAACGTCTGGGGCCAACGTCCTGACTTTC
TRBV7-9	once	TRBJ1-2	-	CASSPRDRGPYGYTF	TGTGCCAGCAGCCCCCGTGACCGGGGGCCCTATGGCTACACCTTC
TRBV7-9	-	TRBJ1-2	-	CASSVRGKDGYTF	TGTGCCAGCAGTGTCCGGGGAAAAGATGGCTACACCTTC
TRBV28	-	TRBJ2-1	-	CASSSPGDLVYNEQFF	TGTGCCAGCAGCTCCCCTGGCGACTTGGTATACAATGAGCAGTTCTTC
TRBV30	once	TRBJ1-3	-	CAWIGSGNTIYF	TGTGCCTGGATAGGCTCTGGAAACACCATATATTTT
TRBV5-4	-	TRBJ2-7	-	CASSSLSRGVGEQYF	TGTGCCAGCAGCTCGCTTAGCAGGGGGGTTGGCGAGCAGTACTTC
TRBV9	few	TRBJ1-4	-	CASSSRPGPTGGEKLFF	TGTGCCAGCAGCTCGCGGCCCGGGCCGACAGGAGGGGAAAAACTGTTTTTT
TRBV27	-	TRBJ1-2	-	CASSLSFANYGYTF	TGTGCCAGCAGTTTATCTTTTGCTAACTATGGCTACACCTTC
TRBV7-8	-	TRBJ2-1	-	CASSLVPGSYNEQFF	TGTGCCAGCAGCTTAGTTCCGGGCTCCTACAATGAGCAGTTCTTC
TRBV18	-	TRBJ2-5	-	CASSPPGRNQETQYF	TGTGCCAGCTCACCACCGGGTAGAAACCAAGAGACCCAGTACTTC
TRBV6-1	-	TRBJ2-5	-	CATGQTVIQETQYF	TGTGCCACTGGACAGACAGTTATACAAGAGACCCAGTACTTC
TRBV7-3	-	TRBJ2-7	TRBD2	CASSQGLAGVDEQYF	TGTGCCAGCAGCCAGGGACTAGCGGGAGTGGACGAGCAGTACTTC
TRBV6-1	-	TRBJ2-7	TRBD2	CASSGREATYEQYF	TGTGCCAGCAGCGGGCGGGAGGCCACCTACGAGCAGTACTTC
TRBV4-1	once	TRBJ2-1	-	CASSQDEVAASSYNEQFF	TGCGCCAGCAGCCAAGATGAAGTAGCGGCGAGCTCCTACAATGAGCAGTTCTTC
TRBV11-3	-	TRBJ2-1	-	CASSRGLSSYNEQFF	TGTGCCAGCAGCCGGGGCCTGAGCTCCTACAATGAGCAGTTCTTC
TRBV5-1	-	TRBJ2-1	TRBD2	CASSRGLDRNEQFF	TGCGCCAGCAGCCGGGGACTAGATCGTAATGAGCAGTTCTTC